Reported below is one T cell receptor (beta chain). What it binds is not known. Trimming cost V 0 bases and J 8 bases, with 10 bases left between them. Germline CDR1 reads MNHEY; CDR2 reads SVGAGI. The CDR3 covers 14 residues. This record belongs to a study of OX40 agonist ivuxolimab in advanced cancers. Study at large: Melanoma, hepatocellular carcinoma, head and neck or renal cell cancer occurred in dose-escalation patients. Eligibility rules accepted prior anti-PD-1, anti-PD-L1 or anti-CTLA-4 therapy, and over 30% had some.

Study outcomes and limitations: Partial responders receiving 0.1-3.0 mg/kg showed among the lowest clonal expansion. The work left the antigen specificity of expanded peripheral T cells undetermined.

Assay: immunoSEQ multiplex PCR; the TCRdb copy retains only in-frame clones and omits some. In the table there are 80,000 or so clones, around nine tenths of which are singletons. The sequence derives from an adult with an advanced solid tumor such as melanoma, head and neck, liver or kidney cancer. The rearrangement links TRBV6-5 to TRBJ1-4; the D gene is possibly TRBD1 (5 bases). Material: CD4+ or CD8+ T cells sorted from blood, obtained in a trial of the OX40 agonist ivuxolimab. This CDR3 reads CASSYSGVSEKLFF. CDR3 bases: TGTGCCAGCAGTTACTCAGGGGTGAGCGAAAAACTGTTTTTT.